This T cell receptor (beta chain) stems from a study of blood T cell repertoires in COVID-19. Study summary: Nucleic acid was either cDNA or gDNA, and it came from T cells, B-cell-depleted T cells, or PBMCs.

V was clipped by 3 bases and J by 5 bases; unmatched bases: 5. The CDR3 extends over 13 amino acids. The germline V gene encodes CDR1 GTSNPN and CDR2 SVGIG (reference sequence). Authors' processing steps: By means of reference gene primer amplification, nucleated cell counts were estimated. Measured with immunoSEQ multiplex PCR; TCRdb has only the in-frame clones, and not every one. V, J and clone size derive from that table, while D and trimming were established from the DNA sequence. The sample carries some 400,000 clones, over 75% recorded once. The receptor was isolated from a woman aged 55-75 years with COVID-19, enrolled during active disease. This chain uses TRBV30 with TRBJ2-5, with TRBD2 matching over 8 bases. Material for sequencing was peripheral blood. For the CDR3, the DNA is TGTGCCTGGAGCGGGGGGGCCGGGGAGACCCAGTACTTC. Residues: CAWSGGAGETQYF. The whole variable domain, filled in from reference TRBV30 and TRBJ2-5, reads SQTIHQWPATLVQPVGSPLSLECTVEGTSNPNLYWYRQAAGRGLQLLFYSVGIGQISSEVPQNLSASRPQDRQFILSSKKLLLSDSGFYLCAWSGGAGETQYFGPGTRLLVL.